This T cell receptor (beta chain) was found in a study of control samples from healthy donors and cancer patients. The data were produced by immunoSEQ multiplex PCR, yet TCRdb's version contains in-frame clones alone and is incomplete. The sample has about 75,000 clones, more than 80% seen once. Per the germline V gene, CDR1 is KGHDR and CDR2 is SFDVKD. The CDR3 is made up of 15 amino acids. Trimming stripped 4 bases from V and 2 bases from J, with 13 bases between. This TCR was recovered from a man between 50 and 59 years old in good health. Sequencing was performed on blood. The chain uses TRBV24-1 and TRBJ1-2; D possibly corresponds to TRBD1 (5 bases). CDR3 nucleotide sequence: TGTGCCACCAGTGAAACCCGGGGGGGGAACTATGGCTACACCTTC. Its translation: CATSETRGGNYGYTF.